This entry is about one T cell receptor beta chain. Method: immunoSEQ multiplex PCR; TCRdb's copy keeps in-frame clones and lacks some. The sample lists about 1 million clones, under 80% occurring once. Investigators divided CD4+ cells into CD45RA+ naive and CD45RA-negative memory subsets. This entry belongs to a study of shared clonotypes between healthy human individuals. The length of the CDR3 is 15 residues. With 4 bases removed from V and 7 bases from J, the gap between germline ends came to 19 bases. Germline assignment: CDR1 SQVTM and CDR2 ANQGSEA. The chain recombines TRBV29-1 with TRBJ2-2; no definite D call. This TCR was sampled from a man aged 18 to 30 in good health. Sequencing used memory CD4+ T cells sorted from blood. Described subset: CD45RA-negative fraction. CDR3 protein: CSVGAGRVLGGELFF. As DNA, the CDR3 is TGCAGCGTTGGGGCAGGCCGGGTCTTGGGCGGGGAGCTGTTTTTT.